The 26 T cell receptor beta chains in this list originate from one sample, sequenced in a study of T cell responses to AZD1222 COVID-19 vaccine. Data came from immunoSEQ multiplex PCR; TCRdb stores just in-frame clones and leaves some out. The sample has 150,000 or so clones, roughly nine tenths seen once; the top ten hold roughly 2.5%. The sequencing here drew on peripheral blood, taken on day 0 of AZD1222 vaccination. Source of these receptors: an adult in good health.

The chain carries TRBV3-1 (or the pseudogene TRBV3-2) and TRBJ1-2; D gene unclear. CDR1 LGHDT and CDR2 YNNKEL come from the germline V gene (reference sequence). The CDR3 length is 14 residues. The V end lost 0 bases, the J end lost 3 bases, and 8 bases lay between the germline ends. CDR3 in amino acids: CASSQDGPYYGYTF. CDR3 sequence (DNA): TGTGCCAGCAGCCAAGATGGTCCTTACTATGGCTACACCTTC.

The chain links TRBV5-1 to TRBJ1-1; TRBD1 might be the D (5 bases). Trimming pared 5 bases from V and 8 bases from J, leaving 13 bases between. The CDR3 spans 12 residues. Germline V lookup: CDR1 SGHRS, CDR2 YFSETQ. The CDR3 DNA follows: TGCGCCAGCAGTCCAGGGACGGGGGAAGCTTTCTTT. Translation: CASSPGTGEAFF.

V usage is TRBV5-1 and J usage is TRBJ1-2, with TRBD1 identical over 9 bases. The CDR3 spans 14 residues. The J segment lost 8 bases and the V segment lost 2 bases, leaving 7 bases of the junction unmatched. Germline V gene sequence: CDR1 SGHRS, CDR2 YFSETQ. For the CDR3, the DNA is TGCGCCAGCAGCTTAAGGACAGGGGACGGAGGCTACACCTTC. Translation: CASSLRTGDGGYTF. The full variable domain, completed using reference TRBV5-1 and TRBJ1-2, is KAGVTQTPRYLIKTRGQQVTLSCSPISGHRSVSWYQQTPGQGLQFLFEYFSETQRNKGNFPGRFSGRQFSNSRSEMNVSTLELGDSALYLCASSLRTGDGGYTFGSGTRLTVV.

The chain employs TRBV3-1 (or the pseudogene TRBV3-2) and TRBJ2-7, with 8 bases fitting TRBD2. CDR3 length equals 14 residues. Germline CDR1 and CDR2: LGHDT and YNNKEL (reference sequence). With 4 bases clipped from V and 6 bases from J, the junction kept 8 bases outside the gene matches. CDR3 sequence (DNA): TGTGCCAGCAGCCGGGCCAGCGGGAGTCGCGAGCAGTACTTC. Residues: CASSRASGSREQYF.

The CDR3 protein is CASSQPGTSNEQFF. CDR3 sequence (DNA): TGCGCCAGCAGCCAACCGGGGACCTCCAATGAGCAGTTCTTC. The chain recombines TRBV4-1 with TRBJ2-1; D tentatively reads TRBD1 or TRBD2 (5 bases each). V shed 2 bases and J shed 6 bases, with 11 bases lying between them. The germline V gene has CDR1 MGHRA and CDR2 YSYEKL. The CDR3 covers 14 residues.

The chain joins TRBV24-1 to TRBJ2-2; the D gene is possibly TRBD2 (5 bases). CDR1 is KGHDR and CDR2 is SFDVKD in the germline V gene. CDR3 size: 15 residues. The germline V and J ends were trimmed by 6 bases and 6 bases, with 16 bases remaining between them. CDR3 nucleotides: TGTGCCACCAGTAAAGCTAGCTCAACGCCCGGGGAGCTGTTTTTT. Translation: CATSKASSTPGELFF.

The CDR3 DNA reads TGCAGCGTCGCGGTCGGCCCTACGCTCCAAGAGACCCAGTACTTC. Residues: CSVAVGPTLQETQYF. The chain recombines TRBV29-1 with TRBJ2-5, with no clear D. From germline, CDR1 is SQVTM and CDR2 ANQGSEA. V was cut by 6 bases and J by 1 base, with 18 bases left in between. The CDR3 runs 15 residues.

The chain couples TRBV11-2 to TRBJ2-1; D is perhaps TRBD2 (5 bases). V was cut by 5 bases and J by 6 bases, with 17 bases left in between. This CDR3 has 15 residues. Germline-derived CDR1 and CDR2 are SGHAT and FQNNGV. This CDR3 is CASSPVLQSGNEQFF. For the CDR3, the DNA is TGTGCCAGCAGCCCTGTCCTCCAAAGCGGCAATGAGCAGTTCTTC.

The rearrangement uses TRBV7-9 and TRBJ1-6, with D possibly being TRBD1 (6 bases). The CDR3 runs 15 residues. The V end lost 1 base, the J end lost 5 bases, and 9 bases lay between the germline ends. CDR1 and CDR2 from the germline V gene are SEHNR and FQNEAQ (reference sequence). The CDR3 coding sequence is TGTGCCAGCAGCTTAGGGGGGGCTGATAATTCACCCCTCCACTTT. Its protein product is CASSLGGADNSPLHF.

The chain recombines TRBV13 with TRBJ1-1; 7 bases match TRBD1. The V segment lost 4 bases and the J segment 5 bases; nucleotides outside the gene matches: 1. The CDR3 is 12 residues long. Germline CDR1 PRHDT, CDR2 FYEKMQ (reference sequence). The CDR3 DNA is TGTGCCAGCAGCTGGGGACAGACTGAAGCTTTCTTT. Its translation is CASSWGQTEAFF.

The CDR3 DNA reads TGTGCCAGCAGCTTGTCTAACCTCGCCAAAAACATTCAGTACTTC. Protein product: CASSLSNLAKNIQYF. The chain uses TRBV7-2 and TRBJ2-4; no definite D call. Germline CDR1 SGHTA, CDR2 FQGNSA. The CDR3 totals 15 residues. V lost 3 bases and J lost 1, with 10 bases in between.

The chain couples TRBV5-4 to TRBJ2-7, with 10 bases lining up with TRBD1. This CDR3 has 15 amino acids. V was pared by 2 bases and J by 5 bases, with 7 bases of the junction left unmatched. Per germline, CDR1 SGHNT and CDR2 YYREEE (reference sequence). CDR3: CASSFEGTGVDEQYF. In DNA, the CDR3 is TGTGCCAGCAGCTTTGAAGGGACAGGGGTAGACGAGCAGTACTTC.

The chain joins TRBV27 to TRBJ1-2; the match to TRBD1 covers 8 bases. The CDR3 runs to 18 residues. Trimming cost V 3 bases and J 7 bases; bases outside gene matches: 19. Germline CDR1 and CDR2: MNHEY and SMNVEV (reference sequence). The chain's CDR3 is CASSFGRGQGYLSGGYTF. The CDR3 DNA reads as TGTGCCAGCAGTTTCGGCCGCGGACAGGGATATTTATCGGGTGGCTACACCTTC.

The V gene is TRBV28, the J gene TRBJ1-1; no firm D call. Germline loops: CDR1 MDHEN, CDR2 SYDVKM. Trimming removed 5 bases at V and 0 bases at J, with 13 bases between. CDR3 length: 15 amino acids. CDR3 amino acids: CASSPRLVLNTEAFF. CDR3 DNA: TGTGCCAGCAGTCCTCGCCTGGTCCTGAACACTGAAGCTTTCTTT.

Turning to this clone: Within the sample, other DNA sequences also encode this same CDR3. The chain is built from TRBV27 and TRBJ2-3, with TRBD2 as a possible D gene (5 bases). This CDR3 is 15 amino acids long. Looked up from germline, CDR1 is MNHEY and CDR2 is SMNVEV (reference sequence). V dropped 0 bases and J dropped 1 base, with 8 bases sitting between them. Written as DNA, the CDR3 is TGTGCCAGCAGTTTATCGGGCGGGCGCACAGATACGCAGTATTTT. This gives the protein CASSLSGGRTDTQYF.

The table lists this clone with a few counts. This chain joins TRBV11-2 and TRBJ2-1; 10 nucleotides match TRBD2. This CDR3 region has 15 residues. V trimming: 5 bases; J trimming: 8 bases; junction bases outside the gene matches: 9. The germline V gene encodes CDR1 SGHAT and CDR2 FQNNGV. The chain's CDR3 is CASSPTSGIKDEQFF. DNA of the CDR3: TGTGCCAGCAGCCCTACTAGCGGGATAAAGGATGAGCAGTTCTTC.

The chain uses TRBV18 and TRBJ1-5; D is unresolved. The CDR3 contains 15 residues. V was cut by 3 bases and J by 0 bases, with 9 bases left in between. Per the germline V gene, CDR1 is KGHSH and CDR2 is LQKENI. The CDR3 here is CASSPAGYSNQPQHF. The CDR3 bases are TGTGCCAGCTCACCGGCGGGCTATAGCAATCAGCCCCAGCATTTT. Together with reference TRBV18 and TRBJ1-5, the CDR3 gives the full variable domain: NAGVMQNPRHLVRRRGQEARLRCSPMKGHSHVYWYRQLPEEGLKFMVYLQKENIIDESGMPKERFSAEFPKEGPSILRIQQVVRGDSAAYFCASSPAGYSNQPQHFGDGTRLSIL.

The CDR3 loop reads CASSEGQGDAGELFF. Here the CDR3 DNA reads TGTGCCAGCAGTGAGGGACAGGGGGACGCCGGGGAGCTGTTTTTT. The chain uses TRBV2 and TRBJ2-2, with 11 positions matching TRBD1. J gave up 6 bases and V 3 bases, and 3 bases lay outside the gene matches. Germline CDR1 SNHLY, CDR2 FYNNEI. This CDR3 region has 15 residues.

This chain joins TRBV6-5 and TRBJ1-2; no clear D gene. CDR1 MNHEY and CDR2 SVGAGI come from the germline V gene. Trimming cost V 4 bases and J 1 base, with 16 bases left between them. The CDR3 is made up of 16 amino acids. Here the CDR3 reads CASSLSALRRNYGYTF. CDR3 nucleotides: TGTGCCAGCAGTTTATCGGCCCTCCGTCGTAACTATGGCTACACCTTC.

The rearrangement links TRBV4-1 to TRBJ2-1, with TRBD2 matching 10 bases. Germline trimming cut 0 bases from V and 3 bases from J; bases unmatched to any gene: 5. The CDR3 is 17 residues long. The germline V gene encodes CDR1 MGHRA and CDR2 YSYEKL. The CDR3 is CASSQEPSGGVYNEQFF. For the CDR3, the DNA is TGCGCCAGCAGCCAAGAGCCCAGCGGGGGGGTCTACAATGAGCAGTTCTTC.

This chain links TRBV14 with TRBJ1-1; D might be TRBD1 (5 bases). V shed 0 bases and J shed 1 base, with 12 bases lying between them. The CDR3 has 16 residues. The germline V gene has CDR1 SGHDN and CDR2 FVKESK. CDR3 residues: CASSQEGEGTNTEAFF. The CDR3 DNA reads as TGTGCCAGCAGCCAAGAAGGGGAGGGGACGAACACTGAAGCTTTCTTT.

This chain links TRBV18 with TRBJ1-3; the D gene is possibly TRBD1 (6 bases). Germline V lookup: CDR1 KGHSH, CDR2 LQKENI. Trimming removed 2 bases from V and 11 bases from J, with 16 bases in between. This CDR3 region has 14 residues. The CDR3 DNA reads as TGTGCCAGCTCACCAGGGGACATCGGGGGAGCCATATATTTT. It is translated as CASSPGDIGGAIYF. Filled out from reference TRBV18 and TRBJ1-3, the complete variable domain reads NAGVMQNPRHLVRRRGQEARLRCSPMKGHSHVYWYRQLPEEGLKFMVYLQKENIIDESGMPKERFSAEFPKEGPSILRIQQVVRGDSAAYFCASSPGDIGGAIYFGEGSWLTVV.

This clone was counted between two and nine times. CDR3 bases: TGTGCCAGCAGTGAAGTTGGGGGGGCGAGTGAAAAACTGTTTTTT. Translation gives CASSEVGGASEKLFF. This chain uses TRBV6-1 with TRBJ1-4; the D gene is possibly TRBD1 (6 bases). The V end was cut by 1 base, the J end by 7 bases, with 13 bases between. Germline V lookup: CDR1 MNHNS, CDR2 SASEGT. The CDR3 length is 15 residues.

This rearrangement joins TRBV19 to TRBJ1-3; no clear D gene. V gave up 0 bases and J gave up 0 bases, with 9 bases separating them. The germline gives CDR1 LNHDA, CDR2 SQIVND (reference sequence). The CDR3 loop spans 16 amino acids. The CDR3: CASSIDPLYSGNTIYF. CDR3 sequence (DNA): TGTGCCAGTAGTATAGACCCTCTCTACTCTGGAAACACCATATATTTT.

The chain combines TRBV24-1 with TRBJ2-1, with 8 bases that match TRBD1. This CDR3 region has 16 residues. V lost 6 bases and J lost 7; bases outside the gene matches: 13. The V gene's germline CDR1 is KGHDR and CDR2 SFDVKD. The CDR3 DNA reads TGTGCCACCAGTCCCAGGGGGCTTGGGGCCTCAAATGAGCAGTTCTTC. Translated: CATSPRGLGASNEQFF.

The chain carries TRBV7-9 and TRBJ2-1, with D uncertain. CDR1 is SEHNR and CDR2 is FQNEAQ in the germline V gene (reference sequence). V shed 1 base and J shed 5 bases, with 9 bases lying between them. CDR3 size: 14 residues. The CDR3: CASSLDGMNNEQFF. As DNA, the CDR3 is TGTGCCAGCAGCTTAGACGGAATGAACAATGAGCAGTTCTTC.